Below, 26 T cell receptor beta chains from the same sample are listed, as sequenced in a study of T cell responses to AZD1222 COVID-19 vaccine. Sequenced by immunoSEQ multiplex PCR; TCRdb stores in-frame clones only, minus some. Of around 180,000 clones in the sample, roughly 92% were seen once. The sequences come from peripheral blood, collected on day 0 of AZD1222 vaccination. These receptor sequences come from an adult in good health.

The chain combines TRBV18 with TRBJ1-1, with 7 nucleotides matching TRBD1. Germline V gives CDR1 KGHSH, CDR2 LQKENI. This CDR3 contains 17 residues. V shed 5 bases, J shed 0 bases, and the junction held 12 bases outside the gene matches. This chain's CDR3 is CASSKTGAAQMNTEAFF. CDR3 bases: TGTGCCAGCTCAAAAACAGGGGCCGCTCAAATGAACACTGAAGCTTTCTTT. The entire variable domain, with the rest obtained from reference TRBV18 and TRBJ1-1, is as follows: NAGVMQNPRHLVRRRGQEARLRCSPMKGHSHVYWYRQLPEEGLKFMVYLQKENIIDESGMPKERFSAEFPKEGPSILRIQQVVRGDSAAYFCASSKTGAAQMNTEAFFGQGTRLTVV.

Written as DNA, the CDR3 is TGCGCCAGCAGCCAAAATATGAACACTGAAGCTTTCTTT. Translating it yields CASSQNMNTEAFF. The chain couples TRBV4-1 to TRBJ1-1; D ambiguous. V lost 2 bases and J 0 bases, leaving 4 bases between the germline ends. CDR3 length equals 13 residues. The germline V gene has CDR1 MGHRA and CDR2 YSYEKL.

The V and J genes are TRBV13 and TRBJ2-1; D perhaps matches TRBD2 (5 bases). CDR3 size: 16 residues. V was clipped by 2 bases and J by 7 bases, with 18 bases between them. In germline, CDR1 is PRHDT, CDR2 FYEKMQ (reference sequence). The CDR3 bases are TGTGCCAGCAGCTTAACGGCCTGGACTTCGGATAATGAGCAGTTCTTC. It codes for CASSLTAWTSDNEQFF.

This rearrangement joins TRBV18 to TRBJ2-1, with TRBD2 matching over 13 bases. CDR1 and CDR2 (germline): KGHSH, LQKENI. Trimming at V came to 2 bases and at J to 0 bases, leaving 1 base not matched to a gene. The CDR3 extends over 17 amino acids. CDR3 amino acids: CASSPRTSGSSYNEQFF. The CDR3 DNA sequence: TGTGCCAGCTCACCAAGGACTAGCGGGAGCTCCTACAATGAGCAGTTCTTC.

In this sample, this clone turned up once. The chain combines TRBV4-1 with TRBJ1-3; D possibly corresponds to TRBD1 (5 bases). Germline V gene data show CDR1 as MGHRA and CDR2 as YSYEKL. The germline V and J ends were trimmed by 0 bases and 1 base, with 13 bases remaining between them. This CDR3 has 17 residues. The CDR3 DNA is TGCGCCAGCAGCCAAGATTGGGTAGGGACGTCTGGAAACACCATATATTTT. As protein: CASSQDWVGTSGNTIYF.

This sequence joins TRBV6-2 or TRBV6-3 and TRBJ2-7; D gene unclear. V lost 4 bases and J lost 0, with 1 base in between. This CDR3 is built from 11 residues. Per the germline V gene, CDR1 is MNHEY and CDR2 is SVGEGT. The CDR3 DNA is TGTGCCAGCAGTTTCTCCTACGAGCAGTACTTC. It is translated as CASSFSYEQYF.

This clone has just one count. Here the CDR3 reads CASSLIGASEAFF. Written as DNA, the CDR3 is TGTGCCAGCAGCTTGATTGGGGCTTCTGAAGCTTTCTTT. The chain is built from TRBV7-6 and TRBJ1-1, with TRBD1 as a possible D gene (5 bases). V gave up 3 bases and J gave up 6 bases, with 11 bases separating them. The CDR3 contains 13 residues. Germline assignment: CDR1 SGHVS and CDR2 FNYEAQ.

This rearrangement joins TRBV18 to TRBJ1-1; D is uncertain. V was trimmed by 3 bases and J by 1 base, leaving 12 bases between them. Germline V gene data show CDR1 as KGHSH and CDR2 as LQKENI. The CDR3 covers 15 residues. The CDR3 protein is CASSPTAGRNTEAFF. CDR3 bases: TGTGCCAGCTCACCTACGGCAGGCCGGAACACTGAAGCTTTCTTT.

V usage is TRBV19 and J usage is TRBJ2-1; no clear D. V gave up 0 bases and J gave up 0 bases, with 9 bases separating them. Germline V gives CDR1 LNHDA, CDR2 SQIVND (reference sequence). CDR3 length: 16 residues. The CDR3 coding sequence is TGTGCCAGTAGTATAGAGTCGATAAGCTCCTACAATGAGCAGTTCTTC. This encodes CASSIESISSYNEQFF.

The genes are TRBV6-5 and TRBJ1-3; TRBD1 aligns across 8 bases. With V trimmed by 4 bases and J by 4 bases, 9 bases remained unmatched. The CDR3 covers 16 residues. CDR1 MNHEY and CDR2 SVGAGI come from the germline V gene. The CDR3: CASSSYQGARGNTIYF. The CDR3 DNA follows: TGTGCCAGCAGTTCCTATCAGGGGGCGCGGGGAAACACCATATATTTT.

This sequence joins TRBV7-9 and TRBJ1-2, with D hard to call. The CDR3 sequence is 13 residues long. Trimming stripped 4 bases from V and 4 bases from J, with 10 bases between. Germline V gene lookup returns CDR1 SEHNR and CDR2 FQNEAQ (reference sequence). CDR3 region: CASSSDGPYGYTF. DNA of the CDR3: TGTGCCAGCAGCTCGGACGGGCCCTATGGCTACACCTTC.

The chain recombines TRBV11-2 with TRBJ1-2; the D is unclear. V was shortened by 3 bases and J by 8 bases, with 16 bases between the two germline ends. CDR1 is SGHAT, CDR2 FQNNGV, per germline. This CDR3 has 14 amino acids. The CDR3 protein is CASSLSRGPKGYTF. CDR3 coding DNA: TGTGCCAGCAGCTTGTCACGAGGCCCCAAGGGCTACACCTTC.

The chain joins TRBV6-6 to TRBJ1-1; D is unclear. The CDR3 length is 10 residues. CDR1 and CDR2 from the germline V gene are MNHNY and SVGAGI (reference sequence). The V gene lost 4 bases and the J gene lost 6 bases, with 3 bases spanning the gap. The CDR3 spells CASSSAEAFF. The CDR3 DNA is TGTGCCAGCAGTTCGGCTGAAGCTTTCTTT.

This clone was counted a single time. This chain connects TRBV30 to TRBJ2-3, with 9 bases identical to TRBD2. The germline gives CDR1 GTSNPN, CDR2 SVGIG (reference sequence). There are 14 residues in the CDR3. V was clipped by 5 bases and J by 8 bases; unmatched bases: 11. The CDR3 region has the DNA TGTGCCTGGGCCCGTGCTAGCGGGACCGGTACGCAGTATTTT. Its protein is CAWARASGTGTQYF.

The chain has TRBV15 and TRBJ2-2, with 11 nucleotides matching TRBD2. Germline V CDR1 and CDR2: LNHNV, YYDKDF (reference sequence). This CDR3 is 16 amino acids long. With V trimmed by 2 bases and J by 3 bases, 2 bases remained unmatched. For the CDR3, the DNA is TGTGCCACCAGCAGACTAGCGGGAGGAGACACCGGGGAGCTGTTTTTT. Translated: CATSRLAGGDTGELFF. The full variable domain, its missing parts supplied by reference TRBV15 and TRBJ2-2, is DAMVIQNPRYQVTQFGKPVTLSCSQTLNHNVMYWYQQKSSQAPKLLFHYYDKDFNNEADTPDNFQSRRPNTSFCFLDIRSPGLGDTAMYLCATSRLAGGDTGELFFGEGSRLTVL.

V is TRBV11-2 and J is TRBJ1-2; D remains unclear. Germline V gene data show CDR1 as SGHAT and CDR2 as FQNNGV. Trimming took 2 bases from V and 7 from J, leaving 11 bases between them. This CDR3 has 13 residues. The CDR3 sequence: CASSLLRAAGYTF. The CDR3 nucleotides are TGTGCCAGCAGCTTATTAAGGGCCGCTGGCTACACCTTC.

The V and J genes are TRBV6-5 and TRBJ2-7; the D gene is possibly TRBD2 (5 bases). Germline CDR1 and CDR2: MNHEY and SVGAGI. Trimming removed 2 bases at V and 2 bases at J, with 13 bases between. CDR3 length: 15 amino acids. This chain's CDR3 is CASSYGGLQTYEQYF. The CDR3, as DNA: TGTGCCAGCAGTTACGGCGGGTTACAAACCTACGAGCAGTACTTC.

This chain joins TRBV7-9 and TRBJ1-1; maybe TRBD1 (5 bases). Deletions cut 5 bases from V and 6 bases from J, with 16 bases between. Looked up from germline, CDR1 is SEHNR and CDR2 is FQNEAQ (reference sequence). The CDR3 has 14 residues. CDR3 in DNA: TGTGCCAGCAGCCTATGGGGGGGGACCTCTGAAGCTTTCTTT. As protein: CASSLWGGTSEAFF.

The chain employs TRBV14 and TRBJ2-2; the D gene is possibly TRBD2 (5 bases). Germline V CDR1 and CDR2: SGHDN, FVKESK. Trimming removed 4 bases from V and 5 bases from J, with 11 bases in between. This CDR3 has 14 amino acids. The CDR3 here is CASSRYPGTGELFF. In nucleotides, the CDR3 is TGTGCCAGCAGCCGCTACCCGGGAACCGGGGAGCTGTTTTTT.

The rearrangement uses TRBV10-3 and TRBJ2-6, with TRBD1 matching over 8 bases. The CDR3 runs to 17 residues. With V trimmed by 8 bases and J by 4 bases, 13 bases remained unmatched. Per germline, CDR1 ENHRY and CDR2 SYGVKD. CDR3 loop: CAIGQGGYSGGANVLTF. The CDR3 DNA follows: TGTGCCATCGGACAGGGCGGCTATTCTGGCGGGGCCAACGTCCTGACTTTC.

This chain connects TRBV19 to TRBJ2-7; D may be TRBD1 (6 bases). The CDR3 covers 15 residues. Trimming removed 3 bases from V and 1 base from J, with 13 bases in between. CDR1 and CDR2 from the germline V gene are LNHDA and SQIVND (reference sequence). The CDR3 spells CASSMTFGQSYEQYF. The CDR3 DNA is TGTGCCAGTAGTATGACGTTTGGACAGTCCTACGAGCAGTACTTC.

This sequence joins TRBV7-6 and TRBJ1-4, with 7 bases aligning to TRBD1. This CDR3 is built from 15 residues. Germline trimming cut 5 bases from V and 5 bases from J; bases unmatched to any gene: 8. Germline V gene sequence: CDR1 SGHVS, CDR2 FNYEAQ. The CDR3 sequence is CASSGTQGGNEKLFF. The CDR3 bases are TGTGCCAGCAGCGGCACCCAGGGGGGGAATGAAAAACTGTTTTTT. The variable domain in full, completed from reference TRBV7-6 and TRBJ1-4, reads GAGVSQSPRYKVTKRGQDVALRCDPISGHVSLYWYRQALGQGPEFLTYFNYEAQQDKSGLPNDRFSAERPEGSISTLTIQRTEQRDSAMYRCASSGTQGGNEKLFFGSGTQLSVL.

With regard to this clone: One end of the junction does not line up with germline, which may come from a read error. This rearrangement joins TRBV5-6 to TRBJ2-1; D tentatively fits TRBD1 or TRBD2 (6 bases each). CDR1 and CDR2 (germline): SGHDT, YYEEEE. The CDR3 extends over 13 amino acids. CDR3 DNA sequence: TGTGCCAGCAGTCTTGCTAGCGCGCATAGGGGGATCTTC. Amino acids: CASSLASAHRGIF.

The chain carries TRBV30 and TRBJ1-3; D remains ambiguous. This CDR3 contains 15 residues. Germline CDR1 GTSNPN, CDR2 SVGIG (reference sequence). V was clipped by 0 bases and J by 0 bases, with 9 bases between them. This CDR3 is CAWSVGISSGNTIYF. Written as DNA, the CDR3 is TGTGCCTGGAGTGTAGGGATAAGCTCTGGAAACACCATATATTTT.

The rearrangement uses TRBV11-2 and TRBJ2-7, with D perhaps TRBD1 (6 bases). Trimming stripped 5 bases from V and 2 bases from J, with 7 bases between. There are 12 residues in the CDR3. Germline V gene data show CDR1 as SGHAT and CDR2 as FQNNGV. The CDR3 protein is CASSPGAYEQYF. As DNA, the CDR3 is TGTGCCAGCAGCCCAGGGGCCTACGAGCAGTACTTC.

The J gene is TRBJ2-7, the V gene TRBV27; the D is unclear. Trimming left V 0 bases short and J 5 bases short, with 11 bases between. The germline V gene has CDR1 MNHEY and CDR2 SMNVEV (reference sequence). This CDR3 comprises 14 residues. CDR3 protein: CASSLSSGFHEQYF. CDR3 DNA: TGTGCCAGCAGTTTATCCTCAGGTTTCCACGAGCAGTACTTC.